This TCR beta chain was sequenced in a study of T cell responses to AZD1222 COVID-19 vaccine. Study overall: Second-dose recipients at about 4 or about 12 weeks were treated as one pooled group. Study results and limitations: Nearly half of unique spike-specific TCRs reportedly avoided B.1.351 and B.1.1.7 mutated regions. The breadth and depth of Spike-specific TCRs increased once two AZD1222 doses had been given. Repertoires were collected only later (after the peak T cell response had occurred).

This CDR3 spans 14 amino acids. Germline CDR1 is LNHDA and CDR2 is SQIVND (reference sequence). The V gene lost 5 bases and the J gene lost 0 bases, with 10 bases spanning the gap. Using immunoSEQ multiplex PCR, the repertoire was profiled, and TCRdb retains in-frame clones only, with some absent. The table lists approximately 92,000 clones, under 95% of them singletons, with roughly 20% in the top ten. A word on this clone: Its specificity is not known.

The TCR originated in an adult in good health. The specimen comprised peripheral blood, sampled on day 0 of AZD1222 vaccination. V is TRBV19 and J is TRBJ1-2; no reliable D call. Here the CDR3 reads CASSGAVANYGYTF. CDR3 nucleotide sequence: TGTGCCAGTAGTGGTGCGGTAGCTAACTATGGCTACACCTTC.